The entry below describes one T cell receptor (beta chain). Its antigen is currently unknown. This record comes from a study of T-cell reconstitution after alpha-beta-depleted transplantation in children. General study points: Where alpha-beta T cells came from about two months after transplant was reportedly several hundred expanded graft clones.

Preparation of the TCRbeta library was carried out with unique molecular identifiers. TCRdb analysed the PCR reads with MiXCR anew, one entry per CDR3 protein. The sample consists of fewer than 250,000 distinct CDR3 sequences, approximately 17% of them appearing once. Between the trimmed V and J ends, which lost 1 base and 6 bases, there was a span of 18 bases. CDR1 and CDR2 from the germline V gene are SGDLS and YYNGEE. The CDR3 is 16 residues long. Specimen: PBMCs, mostly from graft donor cells, collected 360 days after TCRalphabeta/CD19-depleted stem cell transplant. This receptor was taken from a male patient under 10 years old who had a stem cell transplant for acute lymphoblastic leukemia, so the T cells may come from the graft donor. This sequence joins TRBV9 and TRBJ2-3; D not certain. The CDR3 here is CASSVRSSPSPDTQYF. The CDR3 DNA is TGTGCCAGCAGCGTAAGATCGAGCCCCTCCCCCGATACGCAGTATTTT.